The 3 T cell receptor beta chains below come from one sample, sequenced in a study of identical twins. TCRdb redid the calling of the 5' RACE reads with MiXCR, one entry per CDR3 protein. The table includes 450,000 to 650,000 distinct CDR3 sequences, 9.6% detected once. Separately, the same data were catalogued under a study of yellow fever vaccine responses in identical twins.

Sequencing input: PBMCs. The source is a woman aged 18-35 years in good health.

The chain combines TRBV29-1 with TRBJ2-3, with 9 bases lining up with TRBD1. Germline-derived CDR1 and CDR2 are SQVTM and ANQGSEA. CDR3 length equals 17 residues. The junction had 9 bases not matched to a gene; V was cut back by 2 bases and J by 0 bases. Here the CDR3 DNA reads TGCAGCGTTGAATCCCAAGTTGGACAGGGGAGCACAGATACGCAGTATTTT. This gives the protein CSVESQVGQGSTDTQYF.

Many counts were recorded for this clonotype. The chain is built from TRBV10-3 and TRBJ2-3; maybe TRBD1 (6 bases). Per the germline V gene, CDR1 is ENHRY and CDR2 is SYGVKD. The CDR3 extends over 13 amino acids. V lost 4 bases and J lost 2, with 7 bases in between. CDR3 in amino acids: CAISGGHTDTQYF. CDR3 sequence (DNA): TGTGCCATCAGTGGGGGGCACACAGATACGCAGTATTTT.

The sample holds many counts of this clonotype. This chain links TRBV3-1 with TRBJ2-4; no clear D gene. This CDR3 contains 12 residues. The germline CDR1 and CDR2 sequences are LGHDT and YNNKEL (reference sequence). Between the trimmed V and J ends, which lost 0 bases and 6 bases, there was a span of 3 bases. The CDR3 loop is CASSQDRNIQYF. CDR3 nucleotide sequence: TGTGCCAGCAGCCAAGACCGAAACATTCAGTACTTC.